The next 7 T cell receptor beta chains were all read from a single sample in a study of identical twins. TCRdb re-derived calls from the 5' RACE reads in MiXCR, one entry per CDR3 protein. The top ten hold around 0.3% of the sample, which has approximately 1.8 million distinct CDR3 sequences, 32% seen once. The sequenced sample consisted of cord blood. These receptors came from a newborn girl in good health.

This clonotype was counted at least ten times. The rearrangement joins TRBV15 to TRBJ2-3; TRBD1 matches at 9 bases. The germline V gene encodes CDR1 LNHNV and CDR2 YYDKDF (reference sequence). The V segment lost 5 bases and the J segment 2 bases; nucleotides outside the gene matches: 5. The CDR3 totals 15 residues. The CDR3 DNA is TGTGCCACCAGCCTAACAGGGGGCTTCACAGATACGCAGTATTTT. Translated: CATSLTGGFTDTQYF.

The rearrangement uses TRBV5-1 and TRBJ2-1; 9 bases are shared with TRBD1. The J call is doubtful: the DNA matches TRBJ2-7 better. The germline V gene has CDR1 SGHRS and CDR2 YFSETQ. CDR3 size: 15 residues. The CDR3 bases are TGCGCCAGCAGCTTGGTCGGGACAGGGTACAATGAGCAGTACTTC. Protein sequence: CASSLVGTGYNEQYF.

The rearrangement uses TRBV20-1 and TRBJ2-1; no clear D gene. With the DNA end fitting TRBJ2-7 better, the J assignment may be wrong. Per the germline V gene, CDR1 is DFQATT and CDR2 is SNEGSKA (reference sequence). This CDR3 region has 14 residues. The CDR3 DNA reads as TGCAGTGCTAGGACCGCCCTCTCGTGGAATGAGCAGTACTTC. This translates into CSARTALSWNEQYF.

This clonotype was observed at least ten times. V is TRBV12-3 or TRBV12-4 and J is TRBJ1-2; TRBD1 matches 9 bases. This CDR3 contains 12 residues. Unmatched junction bases numbered 0, after V lost 4 bases and J lost 6 bases. The CDR3: CASSWDRDGYTF. CDR3 sequence (DNA): TGTGCCAGCAGTTGGGACAGGGATGGCTACACCTTC.

The chain combines TRBV14 with TRBJ2-1; 9 bases fit TRBD2. Germline CDR1 reads SGHDN; CDR2 reads FVKESK. The CDR3 runs to 18 residues. Trimming took 0 bases from V and 4 from J; bases not matched to a gene: 10. The CDR3 DNA is TGTGCCAGCAGCCAAGATCGGTATAGCGGGAGAAAGTACAATGAGCAGTTCTTC. It translates to CASSQDRYSGRKYNEQFF. Complete variable domain (other parts from reference TRBV14 and TRBJ2-1): EAGVTQFPSHSVIEKGQTVTLRCDPISGHDNLYWYRRVMGKEIKFLLHFVKESKQDESGMPNNRFLAERTGGTYSTLKVQPAELEDSGVYFCASSQDRYSGRKYNEQFFGPGTRLTVL.

The chain uses TRBV6-2 or TRBV6-3 and TRBJ2-5, with 7 bases identical to TRBD1. This CDR3 comprises 18 residues. V shed 4 bases and J 2 bases; nucleotides not matched to a gene: 16. CDR1 is MNHEY, CDR2 SVGEGT, per germline. This CDR3 is CASSLRRNNYRGQETQYF. The CDR3, as DNA: TGTGCCAGCAGTTTACGGAGAAACAATTACAGGGGACAAGAGACCCAGTACTTC.

Worth noting for this clonotype: Compared with germline, one end of the junction differs, possibly owing to a read error. The chain carries TRBV20-1 and TRBJ2-3; either TRBD1 or TRBD2 may supply D (5 bases each). The CDR3 extends over 13 amino acids. Germline CDR1 and CDR2: DFQATT and SNEGSKA (reference sequence). The CDR3 DNA sequence: TGCAGTGCTAGCGGGGCCGGCACAGATACGCGGTATTTT. This codes for CSASGAGTDTRYF.